Below, 28 T cell receptor beta chains from the same sample are listed, as sequenced in a study of blood T cell repertoires in COVID-19. TCRdb keeps only in-frame clones here, not all; method: immunoSEQ multiplex PCR. The data contain fewer than 450,000 clones, around 91% of them singletons. Specimen: peripheral blood. Receptor source: a woman aged 18-29 years who had recovered from COVID-19.

A single count supports this clone. The junction and the germline gene differ at one end; a read error may be behind it. The chain has TRBV20-1 and TRBJ2-2; 8 positions agree with TRBD2. CDR3 length: 17 amino acids. In germline, CDR1 is DFQATT, CDR2 SNEGSKA (reference sequence). As DNA, the CDR3 is TGCAGTGCTAGTCTTCAAGCGGGAGTCTTGAACGCCGGGGAGCTGTTTTTT. It is translated as CSASLQAGVLNAGELFF.

The rearrangement links TRBV3-1 (or the pseudogene TRBV3-2) to TRBJ2-1; D call uncertain. The V end lost 1 base, the J end lost 10 bases, and 5 bases lay between the germline ends. The germline CDR1 and CDR2 sequences are LGHDT and YNNKEL (reference sequence). The CDR3 consists of 11 residues. The CDR3 region is CASSQASEQFF. CDR3 bases: TGTGCCAGCAGCCAAGCCTCGGAGCAGTTCTTC.

This rearrangement joins TRBV7-9 to TRBJ2-1; maybe TRBD2 (5 bases). The CDR3 is 16 amino acids. Germline values: CDR1 SEHNR, CDR2 FQNEAQ (reference sequence). V was shortened by 5 bases and J by 3 bases, with 17 bases between the two germline ends. For the CDR3, the DNA is TGTGCCAGCAGCCCGGGAAGTGGGAGACGCTACAATGAGCAGTTCTTC. Protein product: CASSPGSGRRYNEQFF.

The chain is built from TRBV5-1 and TRBJ2-1; TRBD2 matches at 11 bases. The CDR3 length is 17 residues. CDR1 and CDR2 from the germline V gene are SGHRS and YFSETQ. Unmatched junction bases numbered 8, after V lost 3 bases and J lost 3 bases. The CDR3 sequence is CASSSARTSGGYNEQFF. The CDR3 DNA is TGCGCCAGCAGCTCGGCGCGAACTAGCGGGGGCTACAATGAGCAGTTCTTC.

This sequence joins TRBV7-9 and TRBJ1-2; weak D call: TRBD1 (5 bases). V was cut by 5 bases and J by 3 bases, with 13 bases left in between. The germline CDR1 and CDR2 sequences are SEHNR and FQNEAQ (reference sequence). CDR3 length: 14 residues. The CDR3 nucleotides are TGTGCCAGCAGCCCGAGCGGGACGGACTATGGCTACACCTTC. Translation gives CASSPSGTDYGYTF.

This chain links TRBV12-1 with TRBJ2-7; the D call of TRBD2 is as the table states it, not checked on the DNA. TRBV12-1 is described as a pseudogene. This CDR3 has 14 amino acids. CDR3: CASSHSYNSYEQYV. For the CDR3, the DNA is TGTGCCAGCAGCCACTCATATAACTCATACGAGCAGTACGTC.

This sequence joins TRBV11-3 and TRBJ2-3; TRBD2 aligns across 8 bases. V lost 4 bases to trimming and J lost 3 bases; unmatched junction nucleotides: 9. The germline CDR1 and CDR2 sequences are SGHNT and YENEEA. The CDR3 is 16 amino acids. CDR3 loop: CASSSRLATKTDTQYF. CDR3 DNA sequence: TGTGCCAGCAGCTCCCGACTAGCGACGAAGACAGATACGCAGTATTTT.

This sequence joins TRBV21-1 and TRBJ2-3; TRBD1, the D gene given by the table, was not confirmed from the DNA. TRBV21-1 is an annotated pseudogene. The CDR3 spans 11 residues. CDR3 DNA sequence: TGTGCCAGCAGCACATCAGTTTATAAGTATTTT. Amino acid sequence: CASSTSVYKYF.

The gene calls are TRBV23-1 and TRBJ2-7; D not resolved. TRBV23-1 is designated an ORF whose function remains uncertain. This CDR3 has 13 residues. Between the trimmed V and J ends, which lost 4 bases and 6 bases, there was a span of 13 bases. The CDR3 DNA reads TGCGCCAGCAGTCCTAAGTCATCGAGCGAGCAGTACGTC. Translation gives CASSPKSSSEQYV.

The V call is TRBV5-6, the J call TRBJ2-1; a possible D gene is TRBD1 (5 bases). The length of the CDR3 is 13 residues. Trimming removed 1 base at V and 6 bases at J, with 8 bases between. Germline-derived CDR1 and CDR2 are SGHDT and YYEEEE. The CDR3 nucleotides are TGTGCCAGCAGCTTGACAAGGGGCAATGAGCAGTTCTTC. Translated, it gives CASSLTRGNEQFF.

J is TRBJ2-3 and V is TRBV27; 7 bases line up with TRBD2. This CDR3 spans 15 amino acids. J was trimmed by 0 bases and V by 7 bases; bases with no gene match: 7. CDR1 is MNHEY and CDR2 is SMNVEV in the germline V gene (reference sequence). The CDR3 bases are TGTGCCAGCAAACCTAATAGCGGGAGCACAGATACGCAGTATTTT. Translated, it gives CASKPNSGSTDTQYF.

This clone came up once. The rearrangement joins TRBV4-3 to TRBJ2-1; 12 bases match TRBD2. CDR1 and CDR2 from the germline V gene are LGHNA and YSLEER. With V trimmed by 3 bases and J by 8 bases, 5 bases remained unmatched. CDR3 length: 15 amino acids. The CDR3 reads CASSHRTSGNYEQFF. DNA of the CDR3: TGCGCCAGCAGCCACAGGACTAGCGGGAACTATGAGCAGTTCTTC.

The V and J genes are TRBV5-1 and TRBJ2-1; no clear D. The CDR3 is 11 residues long. Germline V gene sequence: CDR1 SGHRS, CDR2 YFSETQ. The ends were cut back, 7 bases at V and 12 bases at J, with 14 bases in the middle. As DNA, the CDR3 is TGCGCCAGCGCGACGGGTGTATGGCAGTTCTTC. It codes for CASATGVWQFF.

The chain carries TRBV5-4 and TRBJ1-1, with no clear D. There are 14 residues in the CDR3. Germline V gene data show CDR1 as SGHNT and CDR2 as YYREEE (reference sequence). With 4 bases removed from V and 1 base from J, the gap between germline ends came to 11 bases. The CDR3 DNA sequence: TGTGCCAGCAGCGCCGCCCTAGGGAACACTGAAGCTTTCTTT. This gives the protein CASSAALGNTEAFF.

The chain has TRBV6-2 or TRBV6-3 and TRBJ2-7, with 8 bases that match TRBD2. The junction had 0 bases not matched to a gene; V was cut back by 2 bases and J by 6 bases. From germline, CDR1 is MNHEY and CDR2 SVGEGT. The CDR3 is 12 residues long. The CDR3, as DNA: TGTGCCAGCAGTTACCTAGCGGGCGAGCAGTACGTC. Its translation is CASSYLAGEQYV.

This chain connects TRBV5-6 to TRBJ2-3; 7 nucleotides agree with TRBD2. Germline V gene lookup returns CDR1 SGHDT and CDR2 YYEEEE. This CDR3 contains 16 residues. Trimming took 5 bases from V and 4 from J; bases not matched to a gene: 13. The CDR3 region is CASSTRRERLSDTQYF. In DNA form, the CDR3 reads TGTGCCAGCAGTACCAGGCGGGAGAGGTTATCAGATACGCAGTATTTT.

Here the CDR3 reads CASSQDLDRGRNEQFF. The DNA for the CDR3 is TGCGCCAGCAGCCAAGATCTGGACAGGGGGAGGAATGAGCAGTTCTTC. The chain has TRBV4-3 and TRBJ2-1; 10 nucleotides match TRBD1. The CDR3 is 16 residues long. Germline values: CDR1 LGHNA, CDR2 YSLEER. Losses at the gene ends were 0 bases for V and 7 bases for J; bases not matched to a gene: 6.

The chain links TRBV25-1 to TRBJ2-2; D gene uncertain. The V gene's germline CDR1 is MGHDK and CDR2 SYGVNS. The CDR3 covers 15 residues. V lost 7 bases to trimming and J lost 0 bases, with 12 bases between them. CDR3 sequence: CASILTAANTGELFF. The CDR3 DNA reads as TGTGCCAGCATTCTAACAGCCGCGAACACCGGGGAGCTGTTTTTT.

The genes are TRBV5-4 and TRBJ2-7, with a tentative D call TRBD2 (6 bases). This CDR3 has 15 residues. Germline V gene sequence: CDR1 SGHNT, CDR2 YYREEE (reference sequence). The V end lost 5 bases, the J end lost 0 bases, and 15 bases lay between the germline ends. Here the CDR3 DNA reads TGTGCCAGCAGTTCCTATAGCGGTAGCTCCTACGAGCAGTACGTC. It specifies CASSSYSGSSYEQYV.

The J gene is TRBJ1-5, the V gene TRBV6-1; TRBD1 matches 10 bases. The length of the CDR3 is 18 residues. In germline, CDR1 is MNHNS, CDR2 SASEGT. Germline trimming cut 3 bases from V and 2 bases from J; bases unmatched to any gene: 10. The CDR3 nucleotides are TGTGCCAGCAGTGACGCCACAGGACAGGGGGTTGGCAATCAGCCCCAGCATTTT. It encodes CASSDATGQGVGNQPQHF.

The chain recombines TRBV27 with TRBJ1-6, with 8 positions matching TRBD1. The germline CDR1 and CDR2 sequences are MNHEY and SMNVEV (reference sequence). The CDR3 loop spans 15 amino acids. V lost 5 bases to trimming and J lost 5 bases; unmatched junction nucleotides: 5. The CDR3 sequence is CASSEWTGNNSPLHF. The DNA of the CDR3 is TGTGCCAGCAGTGAATGGACAGGGAATAATTCACCCCTCCACTTT.

The V and J genes are TRBV27 and TRBJ1-5, with TRBD1 matching 10 bases. V was pared by 6 bases and J by 4 bases, with 6 bases of the junction left unmatched. Germline V gene data show CDR1 as MNHEY and CDR2 as SMNVEV (reference sequence). The CDR3 runs 15 residues. Written as DNA, the CDR3 is TGTGCCAGCAGGGACGGGACAGGGGAAAATCAGCCCCAGCATTTT. Translated: CASRDGTGENQPQHF.

The CDR3 DNA follows: TGCGCCAGCAGTATGACAGGGGGCGCCCCGGACACTGAAGCTTTCTTT. This translates into CASSMTGGAPDTEAFF. The V and J genes are TRBV10-2 and TRBJ1-1, with 10 bases identical to TRBD1. This CDR3 has 16 residues. Germline CDR1 reads WSHSY; CDR2 reads SAAADI. After removal of 5 bases from V and 3 bases from J, the junction contained 9 bases not matched to a gene.

The rearrangement links TRBV6-2 or TRBV6-3 to TRBJ2-2, with unresolved D. V lost 2 bases and J lost 6, with 10 bases in between. The CDR3 spans 14 residues. Germline V CDR1 and CDR2: MNHEY, SVGEGT. The DNA for the CDR3 is TGTGCCAGCAGTTACGGCGGATCCTCCGGGGAGCTGTTTTTT. Encoded protein: CASSYGGSSGELFF.

This chain joins TRBV25-1 and TRBJ2-5; 8 nucleotides agree with TRBD2. The germline V gene encodes CDR1 MGHDK and CDR2 SYGVNS. The CDR3 length is 14 residues. The V segment lost 5 bases and the J segment 5 bases; nucleotides outside the gene matches: 7. In DNA form, the CDR3 reads TGTGCCAGCAGTCGGGGGGGTTCATGGGAGACCCAGTACTTC. Encoded protein: CASSRGGSWETQYF.

The chain employs TRBV11-3 and TRBJ2-1, with TRBD1 matching 10 bases. This CDR3 spans 16 amino acids. Germline V gene sequence: CDR1 SGHNT, CDR2 YENEEA. With V trimmed by 5 bases and J by 2 bases, 6 bases remained unmatched. The CDR3 region is CASSKPGQGPYNEQFF. The CDR3 nucleotides read TGTGCCAGCAGCAAACCGGGACAGGGGCCCTACAATGAGCAGTTCTTC.

V gene TRBV29-1 combines with J gene TRBJ2-1, with 10 positions matching TRBD2. With 4 bases clipped from V and 6 bases from J, the junction kept 9 bases outside the gene matches. CDR3 length: 15 residues. The germline gives CDR1 SQVTM, CDR2 ANQGSEA. The CDR3 DNA follows: TGCAGCGTTGGTGCAGCGGGAGGGATGAGCAATGAGCAGTTCTTC. Translated: CSVGAAGGMSNEQFF.

The chain carries TRBV7-2 and TRBJ2-3; D may be TRBD2 (5 bases). This CDR3 region has 14 residues. Trimming shortened V by 1 base and J by 4 bases, and 9 bases separated the two germline ends. CDR1 and CDR2 (germline): SGHTA, FQGNSA. Here the CDR3 DNA reads TGTGCCAGCAGCTTAGTATTCGGGGCAGATACGCAGTATTTT. It specifies CASSLVFGADTQYF.